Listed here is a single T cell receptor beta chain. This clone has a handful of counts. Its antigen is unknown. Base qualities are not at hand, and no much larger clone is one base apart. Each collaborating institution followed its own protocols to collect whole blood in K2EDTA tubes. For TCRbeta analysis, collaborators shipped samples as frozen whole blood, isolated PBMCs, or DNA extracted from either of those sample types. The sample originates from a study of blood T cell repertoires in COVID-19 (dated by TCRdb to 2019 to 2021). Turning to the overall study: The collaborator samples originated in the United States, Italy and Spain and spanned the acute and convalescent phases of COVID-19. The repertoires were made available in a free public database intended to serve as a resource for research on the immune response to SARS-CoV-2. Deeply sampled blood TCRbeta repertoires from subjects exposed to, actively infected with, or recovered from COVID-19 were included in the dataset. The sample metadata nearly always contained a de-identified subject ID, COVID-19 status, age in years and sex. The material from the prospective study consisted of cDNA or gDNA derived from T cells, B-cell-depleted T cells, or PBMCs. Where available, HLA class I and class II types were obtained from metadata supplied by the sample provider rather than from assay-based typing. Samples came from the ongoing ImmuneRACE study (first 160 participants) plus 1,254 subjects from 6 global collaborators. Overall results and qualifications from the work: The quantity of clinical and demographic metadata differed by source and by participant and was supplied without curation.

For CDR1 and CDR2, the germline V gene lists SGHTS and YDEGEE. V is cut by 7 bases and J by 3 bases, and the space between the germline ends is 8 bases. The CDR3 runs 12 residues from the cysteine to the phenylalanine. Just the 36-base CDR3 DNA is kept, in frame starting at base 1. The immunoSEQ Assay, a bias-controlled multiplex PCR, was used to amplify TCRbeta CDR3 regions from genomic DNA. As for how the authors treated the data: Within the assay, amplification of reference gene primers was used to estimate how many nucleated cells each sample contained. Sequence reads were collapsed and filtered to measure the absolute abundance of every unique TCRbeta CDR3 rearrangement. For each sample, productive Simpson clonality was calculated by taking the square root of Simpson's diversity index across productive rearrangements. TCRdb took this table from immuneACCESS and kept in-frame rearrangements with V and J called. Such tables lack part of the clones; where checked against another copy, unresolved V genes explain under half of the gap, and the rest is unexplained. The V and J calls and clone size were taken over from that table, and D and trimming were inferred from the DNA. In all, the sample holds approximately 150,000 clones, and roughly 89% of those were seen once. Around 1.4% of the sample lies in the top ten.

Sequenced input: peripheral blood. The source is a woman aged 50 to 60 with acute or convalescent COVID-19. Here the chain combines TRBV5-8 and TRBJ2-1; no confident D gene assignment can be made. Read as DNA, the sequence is TGTGCCAGCCAGGCCCGCTACAATGAGCAGTTCTTC. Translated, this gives CASQARYNEQFF.